This TCR beta chain was captured by sequencing in a study of T cell responses to AZD1222 COVID-19 vaccine. Broader study findings: Donors, mostly white British, included more females; clonal diversity was possibly underestimated.

Comments on this clone: What it binds is unknown.

Germline V gene data show CDR1 as SGHAT and CDR2 as FQNNGV. There are 11 residues in the CDR3. The V gene lost 4 bases and the J gene lost 9 bases, with 9 bases spanning the gap. Sequencing used immunoSEQ multiplex PCR; TCRdb keeps in-frame clones, though not all of them. The data hold about 120,000 clones, with 90% to 95% observed a single time. The sequenced sample was peripheral blood, obtained on day 0 of AZD1222 vaccination. This receptor was identified in an adult in good health. The chain employs TRBV11-2 and TRBJ1-1, with D uncertain. CDR3 sequence: CASSSMGKAFF. As DNA, the CDR3 is TGTGCCAGCAGCTCAATGGGTAAAGCTTTCTTT. The whole variable domain, remainder taken from reference TRBV11-2 and TRBJ1-1, is EAGVAQSPRYKIIEKRQSVAFWCNPISGHATLYWYQQILGQGPKLLIQFQNNGVVDDSQLPKDRFSAERLKGVDSTLKIQPAKLEDSAVYLCASSSMGKAFFGQGTRLTVV.